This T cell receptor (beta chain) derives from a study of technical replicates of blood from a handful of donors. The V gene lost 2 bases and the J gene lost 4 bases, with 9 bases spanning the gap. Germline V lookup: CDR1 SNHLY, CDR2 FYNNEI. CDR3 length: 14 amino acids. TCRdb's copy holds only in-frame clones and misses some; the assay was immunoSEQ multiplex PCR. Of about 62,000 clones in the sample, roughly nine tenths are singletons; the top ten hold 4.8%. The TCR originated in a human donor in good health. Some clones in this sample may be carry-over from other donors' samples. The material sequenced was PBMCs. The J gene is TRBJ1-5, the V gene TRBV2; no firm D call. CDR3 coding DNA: TGTGCCAGCAGTGAATTGCGGGAAAATCAGCCCCAGCATTTT. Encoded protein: CASSELRENQPQHF.